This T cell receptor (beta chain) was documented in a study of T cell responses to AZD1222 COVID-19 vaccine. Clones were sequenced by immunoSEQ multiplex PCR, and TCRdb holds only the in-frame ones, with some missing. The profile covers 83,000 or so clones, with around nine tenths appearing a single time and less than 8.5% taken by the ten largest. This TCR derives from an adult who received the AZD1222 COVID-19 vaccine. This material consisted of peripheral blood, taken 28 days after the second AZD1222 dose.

The DNA for the CDR3 is TGTGCCTCCAGGGATGAGCAGTTCTTC. This sequence encodes CASRDEQFF. The chain recombines TRBV30 with TRBJ2-1; perhaps TRBD1 as D (5 bases). Germline V gene data show CDR1 as GTSNPN and CDR2 as SVGIG (reference sequence). Between the trimmed V and J ends, which lost 7 bases and 8 bases, there was a span of 6 bases. The CDR3 has 9 residues.